A selection of T cell receptor beta chains follows, all from one sample in a study of human T cells and chemical hapten exposure. TCRdb processed the RACE reads anew with MiXCR; each CDR3 protein has one entry. This sample carries under 90,000 distinct CDR3 sequences, around 8.7% of them seen once, and the ten largest clones take around 1.6%. The specimen was whole blood. These receptors came from a male donor in good health. Some clones in this sample may be carry-over from other donors' samples. CDR3s include the opening cysteine and the closing phenylalanine or tryptophan. Each record gives: V gene, clone size, J gene, D gene, CDR3 protein, CDR3 DNA. D genes are given only for firm matches. Some rows have no size entry. The others give once, few or many, or a class for an expanded clone.

>TRBV6-2/TRBV6-3|many|TRBJ1-5|TRBD1
CASSRDRDHQPQHF
TGTGCCAGCAGCCGCGACAGGGACCATCAGCCCCAGCATTTT
>TRBV12-3/TRBV12-4|NA|TRBJ2-3|TRBD2
CASSSSVHGTSPHTQYF
TGTGCCAGCAGCTCAAGTGTCCACGGGACTAGCCCGCATACGCAGTATTTT
>TRBV20-1|NA|TRBJ1-1|NA
CSARVNLEAFF
TGCAGTGCTAGAGTAAATCTTGAAGCTTTCTTT
>TRBV6-6|many|TRBJ2-3|TRBD2
CASSYSIAGLSTDTQYF
TGTGCCAGCAGTTACTCCATAGCGGGCCTAAGCACAGATACGCAGTATTTT
>TRBV5-1|many|TRBJ2-1|TRBD1
CASSSGTGYNEQFF
TGCGCCAGCAGTTCCGGGACAGGGTACAATGAGCAGTTCTTC
>TRBV27|few|TRBJ1-1|NA
CASSLVAVNTEAFF
TGTGCCAGCAGTTTAGTGGCGGTGAACACTGAAGCTTTCTTT
>TRBV7-9|NA|TRBJ1-1|TRBD1
CASSRTGSNTEAFF
TGTGCCAGCAGCAGGACAGGGTCGAACACTGAAGCTTTCTTT
>TRBV7-8|many|TRBJ1-1|NA
CARAWWTEAFF
TGTGCCAGAGCGTGGTGGACTGAAGCTTTCTTT
>TRBV12-3/TRBV12-4|many|TRBJ2-7|TRBD1
CASSRDSSYEQYF
TGTGCCAGCAGCCGGGACAGCTCCTACGAGCAGTACTTC
>TRBV5-6|NA|TRBJ2-5|TRBD1
CASSSTGLETQYF
TGTGCCAGCAGCTCGACAGGGCTGGAGACCCAGTACTTC